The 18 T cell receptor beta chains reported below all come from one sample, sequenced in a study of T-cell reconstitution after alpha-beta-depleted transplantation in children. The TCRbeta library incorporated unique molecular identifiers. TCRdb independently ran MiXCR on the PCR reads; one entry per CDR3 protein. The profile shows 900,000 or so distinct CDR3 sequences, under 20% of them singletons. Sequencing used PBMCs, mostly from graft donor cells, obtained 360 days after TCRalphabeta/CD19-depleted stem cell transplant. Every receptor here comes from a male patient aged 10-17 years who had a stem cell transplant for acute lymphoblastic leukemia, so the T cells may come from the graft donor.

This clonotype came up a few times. The CDR3 is CASSLGGSGQYF. CDR3 nucleotide sequence: TGCGCCAGCAGCTTGGGGGGGTCCGGGCAGTACTTC. The chain has TRBV5-1 and TRBJ2-7, with D possibly called TRBD1 or TRBD2 (5 bases each). The CDR3 length is 12 residues. V lost 0 bases to trimming and J lost 9 bases, with 10 bases between them. Germline V gene sequence: CDR1 SGHRS, CDR2 YFSETQ.

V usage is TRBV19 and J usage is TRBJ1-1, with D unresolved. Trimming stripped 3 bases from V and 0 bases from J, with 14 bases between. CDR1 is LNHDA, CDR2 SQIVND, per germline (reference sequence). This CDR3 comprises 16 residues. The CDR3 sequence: CASSIISAGLNTEAFF. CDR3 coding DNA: TGTGCCAGTAGTATTATCTCCGCCGGTCTGAACACTGAAGCTTTCTTT.

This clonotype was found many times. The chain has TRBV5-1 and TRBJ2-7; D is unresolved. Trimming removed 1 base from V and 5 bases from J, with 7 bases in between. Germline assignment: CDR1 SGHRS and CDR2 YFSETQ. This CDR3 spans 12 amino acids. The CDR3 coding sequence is TGCGCCAGCAGCTTGAGATCCGACGAGCAGTACTTC. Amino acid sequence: CASSLRSDEQYF.

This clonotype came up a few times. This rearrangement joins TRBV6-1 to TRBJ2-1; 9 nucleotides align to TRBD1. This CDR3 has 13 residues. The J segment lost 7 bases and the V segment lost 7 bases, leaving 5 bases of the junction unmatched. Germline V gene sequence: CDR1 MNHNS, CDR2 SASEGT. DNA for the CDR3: TGTGCCAGCACCTGGGACAGGGCGAATGAGCAGTTCTTC. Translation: CASTWDRANEQFF.

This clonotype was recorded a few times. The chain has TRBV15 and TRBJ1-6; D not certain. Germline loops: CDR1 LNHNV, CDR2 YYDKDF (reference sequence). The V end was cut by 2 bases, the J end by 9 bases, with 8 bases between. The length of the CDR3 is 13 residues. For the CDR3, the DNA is TGTGCCACCAGCAGAAGGATAAGTTCACCCCTCCACTTT. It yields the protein CATSRRISSPLHF.

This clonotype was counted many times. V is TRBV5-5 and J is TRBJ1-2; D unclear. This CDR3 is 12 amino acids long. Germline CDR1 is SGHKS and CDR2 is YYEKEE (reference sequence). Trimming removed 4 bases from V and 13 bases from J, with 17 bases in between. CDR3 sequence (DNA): TGTGCCAGCAGCCTGCGTGTTGGAGCGGCCACCTTC. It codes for CASSLRVGAATF.

The CDR3 DNA is TGCGCCAGCAGCCACTTCCGGTTGAGTACCGGGGAGCTGTTTTTT. It is translated as CASSHFRLSTGELFF. The V call is TRBV4-1, the J call TRBJ2-2; D uncertain. The CDR3 length is 15 residues. Germline V CDR1 and CDR2: MGHRA, YSYEKL. V was cut by 3 bases and J by 5 bases, with 13 bases left in between.

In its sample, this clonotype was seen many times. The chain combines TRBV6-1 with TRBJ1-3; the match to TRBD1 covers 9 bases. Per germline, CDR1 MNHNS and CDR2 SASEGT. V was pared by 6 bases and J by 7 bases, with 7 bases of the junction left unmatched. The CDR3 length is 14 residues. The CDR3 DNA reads TGTGCCAGCAGCCCCGGGACAGGGTGGAACACCATATATTTT. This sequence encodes CASSPGTGWNTIYF.

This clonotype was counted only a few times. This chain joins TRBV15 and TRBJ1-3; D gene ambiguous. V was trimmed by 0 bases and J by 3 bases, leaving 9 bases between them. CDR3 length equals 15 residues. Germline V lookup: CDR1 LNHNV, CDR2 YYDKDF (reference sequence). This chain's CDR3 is CATSRDLLDGNTIYF. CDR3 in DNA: TGTGCCACCAGCAGAGATTTATTGGATGGAAACACCATATATTTT.

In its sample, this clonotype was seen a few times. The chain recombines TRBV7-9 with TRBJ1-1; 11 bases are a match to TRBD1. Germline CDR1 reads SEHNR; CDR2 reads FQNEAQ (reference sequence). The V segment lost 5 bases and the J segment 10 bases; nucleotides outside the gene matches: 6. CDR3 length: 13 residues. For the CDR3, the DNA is TGTGCCAGCAGCCTAGGACAGGGGGCGAGAGCTTTCTTT. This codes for CASSLGQGARAFF. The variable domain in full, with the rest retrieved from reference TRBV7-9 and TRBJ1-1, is DTGVSQNPRHKITKRGQNVTFRCDPISEHNRLYWYRQTLGQGPEFLTYFQNEAQLEKSRLLSDRFSAERPKGSFSTLEIQRTEQGDSAMYLCASSLGQGARAFFGQGTRLTVV.

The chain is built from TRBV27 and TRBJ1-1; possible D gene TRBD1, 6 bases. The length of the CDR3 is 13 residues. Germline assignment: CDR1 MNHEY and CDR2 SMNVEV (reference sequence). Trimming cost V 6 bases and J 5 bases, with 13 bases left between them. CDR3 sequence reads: CASRRGYRTEAFF. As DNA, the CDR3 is TGTGCCAGCAGGAGGGGGTACCGTACTGAAGCTTTCTTT.

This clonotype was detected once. The DNA for the CDR3 is TGTGCCAGCAGCTTCGTAGCGGGCGGGCGGAATGAGCAGTTCTTC. Residues: CASSFVAGGRNEQFF. The V call is TRBV7-8, the J call TRBJ2-1; 7 bases fit TRBD2. CDR3 size: 15 residues. Per germline, CDR1 SGHVS and CDR2 FQNEAQ. The ends lost 3 bases at V and 7 bases at J; junction bases unmatched: 9. Full variable domain (remainder filled in from reference TRBV7-8 and TRBJ2-1): GAGVSQSPRYKVAKRGQDVALRCDPISGHVSLFWYQQALGQGPEFLTYFQNEAQLDKSGLPSDRFFAERPEGSVSTLKIQRTQQEDSAVYLCASSFVAGGRNEQFFGPGTRLTVL.

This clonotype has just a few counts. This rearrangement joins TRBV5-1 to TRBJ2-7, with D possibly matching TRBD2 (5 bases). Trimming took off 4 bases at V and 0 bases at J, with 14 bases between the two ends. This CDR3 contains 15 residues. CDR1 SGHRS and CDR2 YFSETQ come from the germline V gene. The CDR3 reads CASSQSGRSSYEQYF. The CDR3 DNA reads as TGCGCCAGCAGCCAAAGCGGCAGAAGCTCCTACGAGCAGTACTTC.

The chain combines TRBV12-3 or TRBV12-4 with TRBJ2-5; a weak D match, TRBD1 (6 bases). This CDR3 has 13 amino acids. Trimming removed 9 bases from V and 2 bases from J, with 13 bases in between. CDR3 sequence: CASRRTAQETQYF. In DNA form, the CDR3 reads TGTGCCAGTAGAAGGACAGCTCAAGAGACCCAGTACTTC.

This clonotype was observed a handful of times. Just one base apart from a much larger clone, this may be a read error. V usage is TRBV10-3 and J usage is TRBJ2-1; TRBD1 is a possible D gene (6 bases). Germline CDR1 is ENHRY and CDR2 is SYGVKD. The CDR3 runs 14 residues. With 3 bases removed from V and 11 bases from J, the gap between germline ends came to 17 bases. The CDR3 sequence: CAISDGSTGRKQFF. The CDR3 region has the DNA TGTGCCATCAGTGATGGTAGTACAGGGCGAAAGCAGTTCTTC.

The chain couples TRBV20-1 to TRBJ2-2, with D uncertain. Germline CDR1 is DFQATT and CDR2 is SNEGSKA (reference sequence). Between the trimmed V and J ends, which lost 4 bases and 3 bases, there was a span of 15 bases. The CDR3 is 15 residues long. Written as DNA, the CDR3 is TGCAGTGCTACGGGTCAGCAAATCTACACCGGGGAGCTGTTTTTT. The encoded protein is CSATGQQIYTGELFF.

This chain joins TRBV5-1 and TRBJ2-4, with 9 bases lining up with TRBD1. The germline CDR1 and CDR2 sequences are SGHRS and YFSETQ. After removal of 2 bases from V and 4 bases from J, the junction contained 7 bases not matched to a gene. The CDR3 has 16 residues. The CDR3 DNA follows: TGCGCCAGCAGCTTAGTGTACAGGGGGCAAAAAAACATTCAGTACTTC. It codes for CASSLVYRGQKNIQYF. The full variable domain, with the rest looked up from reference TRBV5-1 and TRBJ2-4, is KAGVTQTPRYLIKTRGQQVTLSCSPISGHRSVSWYQQTPGQGLQFLFEYFSETQRNKGNFPGRFSGRQFSNSRSEMNVSTLELGDSALYLCASSLVYRGQKNIQYFGAGTRLSVL.

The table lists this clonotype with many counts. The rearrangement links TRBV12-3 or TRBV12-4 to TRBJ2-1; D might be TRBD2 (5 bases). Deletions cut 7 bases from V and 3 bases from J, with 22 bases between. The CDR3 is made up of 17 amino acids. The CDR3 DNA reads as TGTGCCAGCATGCGTGCACTAGGAGTAGGGAGCTACAATGAGCAGTTCTTC. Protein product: CASMRALGVGSYNEQFF.